Shown below are 25 T cell receptor beta chains from a single sample sequenced in a study of post-analysis software for immune sequencing data (dated by TCRdb to about 2015). What the study reported, not specific to this receptor: Patients showed significantly higher frequencies than controls for a handful of TRBV segments, among them TRBV5-6, TRBV5-1 and TRBV20-1.

No antigen has been identified for these receptors. Library creation used PCR. The sequencer listed for this sample is Illumina HiSeq 2500. To reduce PCR and sequencing biases, unique molecular identifiers were built into the TCR beta cDNA libraries. Using fastp trimming at Q25 and MiXCR clonotype assembly, TCRdb reanalyzed the public sequencing data and kept in-frame beta chains. Each entry merges the rows of one CDR3 protein and shows their most common DNA and genes. The sample profile shows hundreds of thousands of distinct CDR3 sequences; just under 30% of them were found once. 0.55% to 0.65% of the sample is held by the ten biggest clonotypes. The sequencing input was blood. These TCRs come from a girl aged 5-17 years with multiple sclerosis.

The chain combines TRBV4-3 with TRBJ2-1; D gene ambiguous. The CDR3 has 14 residues. Deletions cut 4 bases from V and 9 bases from J, with 16 bases between. The germline V gene encodes CDR1 LGHNA and CDR2 YSLEER. The CDR3 loop is CASSPSVVAREQFF. The CDR3 bases are TGCGCCAGCAGCCCAAGTGTGGTAGCCCGTGAGCAGTTCTTC.

In regard to this clonotype: One end of the junction varies from germline; a read error may be responsible. The J gene is TRBJ2-5, the V gene TRBV12-3 or TRBV12-4; maybe TRBD1 (6 bases). The CDR3 consists of 17 residues. The DNA for the CDR3 is TGTACCAGCAGTTTCCTCCTTGGGGGCTCCCGGCAAGAGACCCAGTACTTC. Translation: CTSSFLLGGSRQETQYF.

V is TRBV7-2 and J is TRBJ1-4; D possibly corresponds to TRBD1 (6 bases). Germline V gives CDR1 SGHTA, CDR2 FQGNSA. The V end was cut by 5 bases, the J end by 8 bases, with 21 bases between. The CDR3 extends over 16 amino acids. The CDR3: CASSRAPGTTGEKLFF. CDR3 DNA sequence: TGTGCCAGCAGCCGGGCTCCCGGGACAACCGGGGAAAAACTGTTTTTT.

The gene calls are TRBV12-5 and TRBJ2-1; D unclear. Looked up from germline, CDR1 is LGHNT and CDR2 is FRNRAP. V was cut by 0 bases and J by 7 bases, with 1 base left in between. The CDR3 has 11 amino acids. CDR3 in amino acids: CASGLVNEQFF. The CDR3 DNA reads TGTGCTAGTGGTTTGGTGAATGAGCAGTTCTTC.

In this sample, this clonotype turned up a few times. The V and J genes are TRBV7-2 and TRBJ2-5; TRBD1 might be the D (5 bases). V lost 5 bases and J 3 bases, leaving 13 bases between the germline ends. The CDR3 is 14 residues long. The germline V gene has CDR1 SGHTA and CDR2 FQGNSA. Written as DNA, the CDR3 is TGTGCCAGCAGCCACCGACAGAACGAAGAGACCCAGTACTTC. Its protein is CASSHRQNEETQYF.

This clonotype was seen more than once but under ten times. This rearrangement joins TRBV20-1 to TRBJ1-2; 9 bases are shared with TRBD1. Unmatched junction bases numbered 5, after V lost 5 bases and J lost 4 bases. Germline CDR1 DFQATT, CDR2 SNEGSKA (reference sequence). CDR3 length: 13 residues. This chain's CDR3 is CSAAKDRGYGYTF. The CDR3 nucleotides read TGCAGTGCTGCGAAGGACAGGGGCTATGGCTACACCTTC.

This chain connects TRBV20-1 to TRBJ2-5, with D perhaps TRBD1 (5 bases). The CDR3 length is 13 residues. The V end lost 3 bases, the J end lost 0 bases, and 8 bases lay between the germline ends. Germline V gene data show CDR1 as DFQATT and CDR2 as SNEGSKA (reference sequence). As DNA, the CDR3 is TGCAGTGCTAGGGACAACCACCAAGAGACCCAGTACTTC. Residues: CSARDNHQETQYF.

The chain uses TRBV20-1 and TRBJ1-2; TRBD1 is a possible D gene (6 bases). Germline CDR1 and CDR2: DFQATT and SNEGSKA (reference sequence). The CDR3 extends over 13 amino acids. V was pared by 0 bases and J by 4 bases, with 9 bases between. The CDR3 DNA reads TGCAGTGCTAGAGAGGGGGGGCCCTATGGCTACACCTTC. This sequence encodes CSAREGGPYGYTF.

The rearrangement joins TRBV27 to TRBJ1-4, with TRBD1 identical over 8 bases. Looked up from germline, CDR1 is MNHEY and CDR2 is SMNVEV (reference sequence). After removal of 8 bases from V and 8 bases from J, the junction contained 19 bases not matched to a gene. The CDR3 has 17 amino acids. The CDR3 sequence: CASRSGTGVISAEKLFF. The CDR3 DNA follows: TGTGCCAGCCGTTCCGGGACAGGAGTTATTTCTGCAGAAAAACTGTTTTTT.

This chain uses TRBV6-2 or TRBV6-3 with TRBJ2-1, with TRBD2 identical over 7 bases. The junction had 0 bases not matched to a gene; V was cut back by 2 bases and J by 2 bases. Germline V gene sequence: CDR1 MNHEY, CDR2 SVGEGT. The CDR3 is 14 amino acids. Here the CDR3 reads CASSYAGAYNEQFF. The CDR3 nucleotides read TGTGCCAGCAGTTACGCGGGGGCCTACAATGAGCAGTTCTTC.

The J gene is TRBJ2-7, the V gene TRBV28; D ambiguous. V was pared by 5 bases and J by 3 bases, with 17 bases between. From germline, CDR1 is MDHEN and CDR2 SYDVKM. This CDR3 has 15 amino acids. CDR3 amino acids: CASSPHGTNNYEQYF. As DNA, the CDR3 is TGTGCCAGCAGTCCCCACGGAACGAACAACTACGAGCAGTACTTC.

This chain links TRBV27 with TRBJ2-7; 9 positions agree with TRBD1. Germline lookup yields CDR1 MNHEY and CDR2 SMNVEV (reference sequence). Trimming took 7 bases from V and 3 from J; bases not matched to a gene: 10. The CDR3 runs 15 residues. Written as DNA, the CDR3 is TGTGCCAGCAATCCGGGGGTGGGACAGGGCTACGAGCAGTACTTC. This encodes CASNPGVGQGYEQYF.

This clonotype has a handful of counts. The gene calls are TRBV7-2 and TRBJ2-3, with D uncertain. CDR3 length equals 14 residues. Between the trimmed V and J ends, which lost 5 bases and 2 bases, there was a span of 11 bases. Germline loops: CDR1 SGHTA, CDR2 FQGNSA. The CDR3 loop reads CASSHVRATDTQYF. The CDR3 DNA is TGTGCCAGCAGCCACGTTCGGGCCACAGATACGCAGTATTTT. The full variable domain, completed using reference TRBV7-2 and TRBJ2-3, is GAGVSQSPSNKVTEKGKDVELRCDPISGHTALYWYRQSLGQGLEFLIYFQGNSAPDKSGLPSDRFSAERTGGSVSTLTIQRTQQEDSAVYLCASSHVRATDTQYFGPGTRLTVL.

This clonotype was picked up one time. Likely a read error: the CDR3 ends without its conserved phenylalanine or tryptophan. The gene calls are TRBV7-2 and TRBJ2-3; 14 nucleotides align to TRBD2. V lost 5 bases and J lost 6; bases outside the gene matches: 4. The CDR3 has 15 residues. Germline CDR1 and CDR2: SGHTA and FQGNSA. CDR3 amino acids: CASSPGTSGSDTQYC. As DNA, the CDR3 is TGTGCCAGCAGCCCCGGGACTAGCGGGAGCGATACGCAGTATTGT.

Details on this clonotype: One junction end disagrees with the germline gene, perhaps due to a read error. CDR3 sequence: CSVRETGGQPQHF. The CDR3 nucleotides are TGCAGTGTTAGAGAGACAGGGGGTCAGCCCCAGCATTTT. This sequence joins TRBV20-1 and TRBJ1-5; 9 bases fit TRBD1. In germline, CDR1 is DFQATT, CDR2 SNEGSKA (reference sequence). The CDR3 contains 13 residues.

The genes are TRBV20-1 and TRBJ2-2; D is unresolved. V shed 0 bases and J shed 0 bases, with 11 bases lying between them. Germline-derived CDR1 and CDR2 are DFQATT and SNEGSKA (reference sequence). This CDR3 has 16 residues. CDR3 nucleotides: TGCAGTGCTAGAGACGCCCGGTCGGCGAACACCGGGGAGCTGTTTTTT. Its protein product is CSARDARSANTGELFF.

This clonotype was seen only a few times. The chain recombines TRBV12-3 or TRBV12-4 with TRBJ1-1; tentatively, D is TRBD1 (5 bases). V was cut by 5 bases and J by 10 bases, with 23 bases left in between. The CDR3 length is 15 residues. CDR3 coding DNA: TGTGCCAGCAGTGACCGGGACGGACGTGTAGACGTAGCTTTCTTT. Translated, it gives CASSDRDGRVDVAFF.

The chain uses TRBV7-9 and TRBJ2-3, with 8 bases that match TRBD2. Losses at the gene ends were 6 bases for V and 4 bases for J; bases not matched to a gene: 9. Germline V lookup: CDR1 SEHNR, CDR2 FQNEAQ (reference sequence). This CDR3 comprises 15 residues. CDR3 sequence: CASSRSGEAPDTQYF. DNA of the CDR3: TGTGCCAGCAGTCGTAGCGGGGAGGCACCAGATACGCAGTATTTT.

There are many counts of this clonotype. V gene TRBV12-3 or TRBV12-4 combines with J gene TRBJ2-1; no firm D call. There are 13 residues in the CDR3. V lost 4 bases to trimming and J lost 4 bases, with 8 bases between them. CDR3 loop: CASSSGSYNEQFF. The DNA for the CDR3 is TGTGCCAGCAGTTCCGGATCGTACAATGAGCAGTTCTTC.

This clonotype was picked up a small number of times. The chain is built from TRBV28 and TRBJ1-5; TRBD1 is a possible D gene (5 bases). This CDR3 has 12 residues. The germline V and J ends were trimmed by 2 bases and 7 bases, with 6 bases remaining between them. Germline assignment: CDR1 MDHEN and CDR2 SYDVKM. This chain's CDR3 is CASSLQGQPQHF. In DNA, the CDR3 is TGTGCCAGCAGTTTACAGGGCCAGCCCCAGCATTTT. The variable domain in full, completed from reference TRBV28 and TRBJ1-5, reads DVKVTQSSRYLVKRTGEKVFLECVQDMDHENMFWYRQDPGLGLRLIYFSYDVKMKEKGDIPEGYSVSREKKERFSLILESASTNQTSMYLCASSLQGQPQHFGDGTRLSIL.

With respect to this clonotype: One base away lies a much larger clone, so this may be a sequencing read error. The rearrangement uses TRBV21-1 and TRBJ2-3. TRBV21-1 corresponds to a pseudogene. The CDR3 contains 17 residues. The CDR3 loop reads CASSKSGLLVEADTQYF. The CDR3 DNA is TGTGCCAGCAGTAAAAGCGGGTTGTTGGTGGAGGCAGATACGCAGTATTTT.

This clonotype has a handful of counts. The chain couples TRBV20-1 to TRBJ2-3, with D perhaps matching TRBD2 (5 bases). The CDR3 is 12 residues long. CDR1 and CDR2 from the germline V gene are DFQATT and SNEGSKA (reference sequence). The CDR3 nucleotides read TGCAGAGGAGCGGATTCCACAGATACGCAGTATTTT. Translation gives CRGADSTDTQYF.

V usage is TRBV7-9 and J usage is TRBJ1-6; maybe TRBD1 (5 bases). CDR3 length equals 17 residues. Per the germline V gene, CDR1 is SEHNR and CDR2 is FQNEAQ (reference sequence). The V end lost 4 bases, the J end lost 9 bases, and 22 bases lay between the germline ends. The CDR3 nucleotides read TGTGCCAGCAGCTCCGGTGCAGGGACCTCAACGATTTCACCCCTCCACTTT. Encoded protein: CASSSGAGTSTISPLHF.

The J gene is TRBJ2-5, the V gene TRBV29-1; D is undetermined. This CDR3 contains 12 residues. Per germline, CDR1 SQVTM and CDR2 ANQGSEA. V was pared by 4 bases and J by 4 bases, with 10 bases between. As DNA, the CDR3 is TGCAGCGTTGGGGCAGGAATAGAGACCCAGTACTTC. It codes for CSVGAGIETQYF. The complete variable domain, with remaining parts taken from reference TRBV29-1 and TRBJ2-5, reads SAVISQKPSRDICQRGTSLTIQCQVDSQVTMMFWYRQQPGQSLTLIATANQGSEATYESGFVIDKFPISRPNLTFSTLTVSNMSPEDSSIYLCSVGAGIETQYFGPGTRLLVL.

V gene TRBV29-1 combines with J gene TRBJ2-7; 8 bases are shared with TRBD1. The CDR3 loop spans 14 amino acids. J was trimmed by 0 bases and V by 2 bases; bases with no gene match: 3. Germline assignment: CDR1 SQVTM and CDR2 ANQGSEA. The CDR3 loop reads CSVEQGAVSYEQYF. The CDR3, as DNA: TGCAGCGTTGAACAGGGGGCGGTCTCCTACGAGCAGTACTTC.